This T cell receptor (beta chain) was found in a study of post-analysis software for immune sequencing data. Trimming left V 2 bases short and J 8 bases short, with 12 bases between. Germline V gene data show CDR1 as MNHNS and CDR2 as SASEGT. CDR3 length: 14 amino acids. Notes on this clonotype: The antigen is unknown.

TCR beta cDNA libraries had unique molecular identifiers. Using its own MiXCR run on the PCR reads, TCRdb lists one record per CDR3 protein. This table has 600,000 to 750,000 distinct CDR3 sequences, roughly three fifths appearing once. The study, taken as a whole, reports: Five or six TRBV segments were more frequent in patients than controls; TRBV5-6, TRBV5-1 and TRBV20-1 belonged to this group.

Sequenced material: blood. The origin of this receptor is a girl aged 2-10 years with multiple sclerosis. The chain carries TRBV6-1 and TRBJ1-4; D possibly corresponds to TRBD1 (6 bases). CDR3 amino acids: CASSESTGREKLFF. CDR3 nucleotides: TGTGCCAGCAGTGAAAGTACAGGGCGCGAAAAACTGTTTTTT.